Listed below are T cell receptor beta chains from one sample, sequenced in a study of cytomegalovirus exposure and HLA in healthy donors. This table comes from immunoSEQ multiplex PCR, and its TCRdb copy is limited to in-frame clones, with some not included. The sample carries around 130,000 clones, 74% recorded once. Sequenced input: PBMCs. These TCRs come from a man aged 35-49 years in good health and CMV-seropositive. Both conserved end residues are trimmed from each CDR3. Fields, in order: CDR3 protein, J gene, V gene.

CDR3 protein: ASRRGGTSHEQY
J gene: TRBJ2-7
V gene: TRBV7-2

CDR3 protein: ASSLPGTSGTEQF
J gene: TRBJ2-1
V gene: TRBV27

CDR3 protein: ASSLQKSTDTQY
J gene: TRBJ2-3
V gene: TRBV27

CDR3 protein: AWRAPGVRGY
J gene: TRBJ2-7
V gene: TRBV30

CDR3 protein: ASSLSGRPF
J gene: TRBJ1-1
V gene: TRBV7-9

CDR3 protein: ASSGDGRGNTGANVLT
J gene: TRBJ2-6
V gene: TRBV6-1

CDR3 protein: ASSFSDVNTEAF
J gene: TRBJ1-1
V gene: TRBV5-1

CDR3 protein: ASSLGMGTGIGYT
J gene: TRBJ1-2
V gene: TRBV5-1

CDR3 protein: ANLSGGYNQPQH
J gene: TRBJ1-5
V gene: TRBV27

CDR3 protein: ASSQEGGGPTDTQY
J gene: TRBJ2-3
V gene: TRBV4-2

CDR3 protein: ASSYPGQGYNEQF
J gene: TRBJ2-1
V gene: TRBV27

CDR3 protein: SVAPGGGTEAF
J gene: TRBJ1-1
V gene: TRBV29-1

CDR3 protein: ASSVARDNNSPLH
J gene: TRBJ1-6
V gene: TRBV2

CDR3 protein: ASSFPTTWTGGSYEQY
J gene: TRBJ2-7
V gene: TRBV28

CDR3 protein: ASGLRDGLLNEQF
J gene: TRBJ2-1
V gene: TRBV12-5

CDR3 protein: ASSWGDRIYEQY
J gene: TRBJ2-7
V gene: TRBV5-6

CDR3 protein: AISESAVSPLH
J gene: TRBJ1-6
V gene: TRBV10-3

CDR3 protein: SVSAGGGETQY
J gene: TRBJ2-5
V gene: TRBV29-1

CDR3 protein: ASSTARVGGYEQY
J gene: .
V gene: TRBV7-2

CDR3 protein: ASSLNGPLH
J gene: TRBJ1-6
V gene: TRBV9

CDR3 protein: SSSSSSPRQTYEQY
J gene: TRBJ2-7
V gene: TRBV7-9

CDR3 protein: ASSTRTGVIYGYT
J gene: TRBJ1-2
V gene: TRBV7-8

CDR3 protein: ASSPHLGQGITGELF
J gene: TRBJ2-2
V gene: TRBV28

CDR3 protein: ASRTGYYGYT
J gene: TRBJ1-2
V gene: TRBV19

CDR3 protein: AITEAANTEAF
J gene: TRBJ1-1
V gene: TRBV10-3

CDR3 protein: AWDRTGLYEQY
J gene: TRBJ2-7
V gene: TRBV30

CDR3 protein: ASSSGQVGDTQY
J gene: TRBJ2-3
V gene: TRBV5-1

CDR3 protein: ASSLERSVNNEQF
J gene: TRBJ2-1
V gene: TRBV5-1

CDR3 protein: AWSRPSGGDNEQF
J gene: TRBJ2-1
V gene: TRBV30

CDR3 protein: ASSPRGTVTTEAF
J gene: TRBJ1-1
V gene: TRBV9

CDR3 protein: ASSKASGGPWETQY
J gene: TRBJ2-5
V gene: TRBV11-3

CDR3 protein: ASSLRSKPGPGELF
J gene: TRBJ2-2
V gene: TRBV5-1

CDR3 protein: ASSQEVLAASYEQY
J gene: TRBJ2-7
V gene: TRBV14

CDR3 protein: ASSSGRGTSTGELF
J gene: TRBJ2-2
V gene: TRBV19

CDR3 protein: ASSSPGQGFYEQY
J gene: .
V gene: TRBV27

CDR3 protein: AITWDRRGEQY
J gene: TRBJ2-7
V gene: TRBV10-3

CDR3 protein: ASSFWTGLSAGELF
J gene: TRBJ2-2
V gene: TRBV11-3

CDR3 protein: ASSDWRGESYEQY
J gene: TRBJ2-7
V gene: TRBV10-1

CDR3 protein: ASIRGPNYGYT
J gene: TRBJ1-2
V gene: TRBV6-5

CDR3 protein: ASSDLFGPMYGYT
J gene: TRBJ1-2
V gene: TRBV19

CDR3 protein: ASSSTGGGTNEKLF
J gene: TRBJ1-4
V gene: TRBV5-4

CDR3 protein: ASTDVFRDLNTEAF
J gene: TRBJ1-1
V gene: TRBV28

CDR3 protein: ASSPERPLRH
J gene: TRBJ2-7
V gene: TRBV2

CDR3 protein: ASSRKREKLF
J gene: TRBJ1-4
V gene: TRBV28

CDR3 protein: ASANRLAGGRSSYEQY
J gene: TRBJ2-7
V gene: TRBV28

CDR3 protein: AWNKGQGPH
J gene: TRBJ2-7
V gene: TRBV30

CDR3 protein: ASSGDRTEAF
J gene: TRBJ1-1
V gene: TRBV2

CDR3 protein: SVTPGPGEPQH
J gene: TRBJ1-5
V gene: TRBV29-1

CDR3 protein: ASSRTYEQY
J gene: TRBJ2-7
V gene: TRBV11-2

CDR3 protein: ASSPRQGETGELF
J gene: TRBJ2-2
V gene: TRBV7-9

CDR3 protein: AWSKGARQPQH
J gene: TRBJ1-5
V gene: TRBV30

CDR3 protein: ASSLFGGSGGY
J gene: TRBJ2-7
V gene: TRBV7-3

CDR3 protein: ASSVVQGRSTGELF
J gene: TRBJ2-2
V gene: TRBV9

CDR3 protein: ASSHYCGGYLGRCEQY
J gene: TRBJ2-7
V gene: TRBV28

CDR3 protein: ASSLIGSVSRHTEAF
J gene: TRBJ1-1
V gene: TRBV7-9